This T cell receptor (beta chain) was sequenced in a study of cytomegalovirus exposure and HLA in healthy donors. The germline CDR1 and CDR2 sequences are SNHLY and FYNNEI. This CDR3 is built from 15 residues. The V and J ends lost 5 bases and 0 bases, in that order; junction bases with no gene match: 3. Vbeta (60) and Jbeta (13) primers were used in the PCR. Repertoires were generated with immunoSEQ multiplex PCR, while TCRdb's copy carries only in-frame clones and drops some. The sample yields tens of thousands of clones, roughly 60% seen once. V gene TRBV2 combines with J gene TRBJ2-1; 8 nucleotides align to TRBD1. Sample: PBMCs. This sequence originates from a human donor in good health. For the CDR3, the DNA is TGTGCCAGCAGTAAGACAGGGGACTCCTACAATGAGCAGTTCTTC. Its translation is CASSKTGDSYNEQFF.